These 11 T cell receptor beta chains came from one sample sequenced in a study of T cells after yellow fever vaccination. TCRdb independently ran MiXCR on the 5' RACE reads; one entry per CDR3 protein. Among approximately 330,000 distinct CDR3 sequences listed, over 4% were seen once. The specimen was PBMCs, collected 5 days after the yellow fever booster vaccination. The source of these receptors is a man aged 18 to 29 who received the YFV17D yellow fever vaccine.

There are a few counts of this clonotype. V gene TRBV6-1 combines with J gene TRBJ2-5; possibly TRBD1 or TRBD2 for D (5 bases each). From germline, CDR1 is MNHNS and CDR2 SASEGT. V was pared by 6 bases and J by 5 bases, with 10 bases between. The CDR3 is 12 residues long. CDR3 region: CASRGTLETQYF. CDR3 sequence (DNA): TGTGCCAGCAGAGGGACGTTGGAGACCCAGTACTTC.

The chain links TRBV5-4 to TRBJ2-2, with no clear D. Germline assignment: CDR1 SGHNT and CDR2 YYREEE (reference sequence). V was clipped by 7 bases and J by 4 bases, with 14 bases between them. The CDR3 extends over 14 amino acids. The CDR3 sequence is CASGVSGVTGELFF. Written as DNA, the CDR3 is TGTGCCAGCGGGGTTAGTGGCGTCACCGGGGAGCTGTTTTTT.

In this sample, this clonotype turned up many times. CDR3 sequence (DNA): TGTGCCATCAGGTACAGCAATGAGCAGTTCTTC. It translates to CAIRYSNEQFF. The J gene is TRBJ2-1, the V gene TRBV10-3; D remains unclear. This CDR3 spans 11 amino acids. Deletions cut 6 bases from V and 6 bases from J, with 6 bases between. CDR1 and CDR2 from the germline V gene are ENHRY and SYGVKD.

This clonotype was observed many times. The V gene is TRBV27, the J gene TRBJ2-1, with D perhaps TRBD2 (6 bases). Germline V gene lookup returns CDR1 MNHEY and CDR2 SMNVEV (reference sequence). Trimming stripped 3 bases from V and 6 bases from J, with 15 bases between. The CDR3 covers 15 residues. The CDR3, as DNA: TGTGCCAGCAGTTTCCGCGGGACTCAAAGCAATGAGCAGTTCTTC. It yields the protein CASSFRGTQSNEQFF.

The rearrangement links TRBV18 to TRBJ2-7, with D perhaps matching TRBD1 or TRBD2 (6 bases each). Deletions cut 3 bases from V and 2 bases from J, with 11 bases between. CDR1 and CDR2 (germline): KGHSH, LQKENI. This CDR3 region has 14 residues. In DNA form, the CDR3 reads TGTGCCAGCTCACCTTCCCGGGGGCCCTACGAGCAGTACTTC. Protein product: CASSPSRGPYEQYF.

This clonotype was seen a handful of times. The chain carries TRBV20-1 and TRBJ2-4, with TRBD1 identical over 8 bases. The V and J ends lost 4 bases and 7 bases, in that order; junction bases with no gene match: 9. The CDR3 runs to 14 residues. The germline gives CDR1 DFQATT, CDR2 SNEGSKA (reference sequence). The CDR3 coding sequence is TGCAGTGCTACCCGGGACAGGCTGGGGAACATTCAGTACTTC. Translated, it gives CSATRDRLGNIQYF.

V is TRBV4-1 and J is TRBJ2-1; D unclear. V dropped 1 base and J dropped 0 bases, with 7 bases sitting between them. The germline V gene has CDR1 MGHRA and CDR2 YSYEKL. The CDR3 totals 15 residues. CDR3 DNA sequence: TGCGCCAGCAGCCAAGTTGCACCCTCCTACAATGAGCAGTTCTTC. Translation gives CASSQVAPSYNEQFF.

The V gene is TRBV7-2, the J gene TRBJ1-4; D ambiguous. The V gene's germline CDR1 is SGHTA and CDR2 FQGNSA. CDR3 length: 14 amino acids. V was pared by 1 base and J by 5 bases, with 8 bases between. The CDR3, as DNA: TGTGCCAGCAGCTTAGACAGATCAAATGAAAAACTGTTTTTT. Protein: CASSLDRSNEKLFF.

This clonotype was observed a handful of times. The chain couples TRBV9 to TRBJ1-2, with 7 bases that match TRBD1. CDR1 SGDLS and CDR2 YYNGEE come from the germline V gene. This CDR3 comprises 15 residues. The ends lost 0 bases at V and 3 bases at J; junction bases unmatched: 5. The DNA of the CDR3 is TGTGCCAGCAGCGTAGGTGGAGGGGGCGACTATGGCTACACCTTC. Protein product: CASSVGGGGDYGYTF.

This clonotype occurred many times. This sequence joins TRBV5-1 and TRBJ2-2; tentatively, D is TRBD2 (6 bases). Between the trimmed V and J ends, which lost 1 base and 4 bases, there was a span of 11 bases. There are 15 residues in the CDR3. From germline, CDR1 is SGHRS and CDR2 YFSETQ. As DNA, the CDR3 is TGCGCCAGCAGCTTGTCCTACGGGGGCACCGGGGAGCTGTTTTTT. Its protein is CASSLSYGGTGELFF.

This clonotype was observed many times. CDR3 DNA sequence: TGTGCCAGCAGCGTAAGGGCGTCCTACGAGCAGTACTTC. It is translated as CASSVRASYEQYF. V usage is TRBV9 and J usage is TRBJ2-7, with D unresolved. This CDR3 has 13 residues. Trimming stripped 1 base from V and 1 base from J, with 6 bases between. Germline assignment: CDR1 SGDLS and CDR2 YYNGEE. The whole variable domain, filled in from reference TRBV9 and TRBJ2-7, reads DSGVTQTPKHLITATGQRVTLRCSPRSGDLSVYWYQQSLDQGLQFLIQYYNGEERAKGNILERFSAQQFPDLHSELNLSSLELGDSALYFCASSVRASYEQYFGPGTRLTVT.